This T cell receptor (beta chain) appears in the sequencing data of a study of T-cell reconstitution after alpha-beta-depleted transplantation in children. The study, taken as a whole, reports: In patients about two months after transplant, alpha-beta T cells reportedly arose from several hundred expanded graft clones.

Of note for this clonotype: Its cognate antigen is unknown.

Unique molecular identifiers were used to barcode this TCRbeta library. One entry per CDR3 protein results from TCRdb running MiXCR on the PCR reads. Of almost 600,000 distinct CDR3 sequences detected, 27% appear once; the ten largest clones hold under 45%. This CDR3 is built from 13 residues. The germline gives CDR1 DFQATT, CDR2 SNEGSKA (reference sequence). The V end lost 7 bases, the J end lost 7 bases, and 17 bases lay between the germline ends. This TCR was recovered from a boy under three years old with Wiskott-Aldrich syndrome, due to receive a stem cell transplant. The chain combines TRBV20-1 with TRBJ2-1, with D unresolved. Material: PBMCs, obtained before TCRalphabeta/CD19-depleted stem cell transplant. The CDR3 is CSVETGYYNEQFF. In DNA form, the CDR3 reads TGCAGTGTCGAGACCGGATATTATAATGAGCAGTTCTTC.